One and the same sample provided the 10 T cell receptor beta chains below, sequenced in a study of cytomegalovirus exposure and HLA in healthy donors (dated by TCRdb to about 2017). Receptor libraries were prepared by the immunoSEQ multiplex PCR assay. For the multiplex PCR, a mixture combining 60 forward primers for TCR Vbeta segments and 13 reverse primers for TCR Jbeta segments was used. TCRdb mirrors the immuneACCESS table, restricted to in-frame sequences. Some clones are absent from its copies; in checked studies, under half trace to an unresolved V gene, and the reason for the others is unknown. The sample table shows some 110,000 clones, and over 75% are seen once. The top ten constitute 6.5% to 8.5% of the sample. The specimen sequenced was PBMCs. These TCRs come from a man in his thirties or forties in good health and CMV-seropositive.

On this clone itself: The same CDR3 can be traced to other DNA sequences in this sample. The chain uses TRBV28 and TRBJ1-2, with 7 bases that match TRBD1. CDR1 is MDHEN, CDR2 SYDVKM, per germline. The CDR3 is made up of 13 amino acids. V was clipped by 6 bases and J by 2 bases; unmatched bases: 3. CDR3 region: CASRPQGNYGYTF. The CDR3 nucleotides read TGTGCCAGCAGACCACAGGGGAACTATGGCTACACCTTC.

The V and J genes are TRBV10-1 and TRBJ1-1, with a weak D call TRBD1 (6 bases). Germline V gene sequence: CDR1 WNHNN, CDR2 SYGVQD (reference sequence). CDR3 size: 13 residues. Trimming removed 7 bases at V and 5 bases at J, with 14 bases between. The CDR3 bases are TGCGCCAGCACCGAACAACAGGGAACTGAAGCTTTCTTT. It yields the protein CASTEQQGTEAFF.

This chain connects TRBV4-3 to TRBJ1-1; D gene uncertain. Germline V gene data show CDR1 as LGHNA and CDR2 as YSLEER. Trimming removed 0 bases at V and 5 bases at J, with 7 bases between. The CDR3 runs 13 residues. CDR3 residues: CASSQDGLTEAFF. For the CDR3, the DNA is TGCGCCAGCAGCCAAGATGGACTTACTGAAGCTTTCTTT.

This chain's CDR3 is CASSQDVAGAREQFF. DNA for the CDR3: TGTGCCAGCAGCCAAGACGTAGCGGGGGCGCGGGAGCAGTTCTTC. The chain uses TRBV4-2 and TRBJ2-1; TRBD2 agrees at 9 bases. V dropped 0 bases and J dropped 10; count of bases not matched to a gene: 7. The CDR3 runs 15 residues. CDR1 is LGHNA, CDR2 YNFKEQ, per germline.

The CDR3 reads CASSFATGRRTEAFF. The DNA for the CDR3 is TGTGCCAGCAGCTTCGCAACAGGACGCAGGACTGAAGCTTTCTTT. The chain carries TRBV7-2 and TRBJ1-1, with D perhaps matching TRBD1 (5 bases). V lost 3 bases and J lost 5, with 16 bases in between. The length of the CDR3 is 15 residues. Germline values: CDR1 SGHTA, CDR2 FQGNSA.

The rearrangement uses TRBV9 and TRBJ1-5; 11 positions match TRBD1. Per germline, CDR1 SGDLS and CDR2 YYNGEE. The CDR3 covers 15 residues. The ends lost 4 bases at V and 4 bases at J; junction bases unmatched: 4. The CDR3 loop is CASSPGQGANQPQHF. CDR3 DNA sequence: TGTGCCAGCAGCCCAGGACAGGGGGCAAATCAGCCCCAGCATTTT.

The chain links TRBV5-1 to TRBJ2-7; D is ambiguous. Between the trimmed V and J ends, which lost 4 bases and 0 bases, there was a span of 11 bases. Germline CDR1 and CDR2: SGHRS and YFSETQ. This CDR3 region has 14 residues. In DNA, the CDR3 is TGCGCCAGCAGCGAAATAAGGAGCTCCTACGAGCAGTACTTC. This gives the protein CASSEIRSSYEQYF.

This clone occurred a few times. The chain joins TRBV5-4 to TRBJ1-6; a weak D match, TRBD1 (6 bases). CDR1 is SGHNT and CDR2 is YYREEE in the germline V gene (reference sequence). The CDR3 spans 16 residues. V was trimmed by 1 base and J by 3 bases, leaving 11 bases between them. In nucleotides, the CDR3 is TGTGCCAGCAGCTTGAAGGGGGGGAACTATAATTCACCCCTCCACTTT. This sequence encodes CASSLKGGNYNSPLHF.

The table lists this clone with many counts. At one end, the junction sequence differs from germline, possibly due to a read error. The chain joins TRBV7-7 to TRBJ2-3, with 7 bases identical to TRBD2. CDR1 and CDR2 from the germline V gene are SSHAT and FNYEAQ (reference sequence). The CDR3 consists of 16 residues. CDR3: CASSLGRGESTDTQYF. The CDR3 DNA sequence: TGTGCTAGCAGCTTAGGGAGGGGAGAAAGCACAGATACGCAGTATTTT. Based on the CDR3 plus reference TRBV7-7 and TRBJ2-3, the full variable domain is GAGVSQSPRYKVTKRGQDVTLRCDPISSHATLYWYQQALGQGPEFLTYFNYEAQPDKSGLPSDRFSAERPEGSISTLTIQRTEQRDSAMYRCASSLGRGESTDTQYFGPGTRLTVL.

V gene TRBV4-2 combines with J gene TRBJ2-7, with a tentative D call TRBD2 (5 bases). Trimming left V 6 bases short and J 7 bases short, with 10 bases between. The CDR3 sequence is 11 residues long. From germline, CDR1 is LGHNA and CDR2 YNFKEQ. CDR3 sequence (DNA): TGTGCCAGCAGGTTTGGCGGGGAGCAGTACTTC. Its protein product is CASRFGGEQYF.